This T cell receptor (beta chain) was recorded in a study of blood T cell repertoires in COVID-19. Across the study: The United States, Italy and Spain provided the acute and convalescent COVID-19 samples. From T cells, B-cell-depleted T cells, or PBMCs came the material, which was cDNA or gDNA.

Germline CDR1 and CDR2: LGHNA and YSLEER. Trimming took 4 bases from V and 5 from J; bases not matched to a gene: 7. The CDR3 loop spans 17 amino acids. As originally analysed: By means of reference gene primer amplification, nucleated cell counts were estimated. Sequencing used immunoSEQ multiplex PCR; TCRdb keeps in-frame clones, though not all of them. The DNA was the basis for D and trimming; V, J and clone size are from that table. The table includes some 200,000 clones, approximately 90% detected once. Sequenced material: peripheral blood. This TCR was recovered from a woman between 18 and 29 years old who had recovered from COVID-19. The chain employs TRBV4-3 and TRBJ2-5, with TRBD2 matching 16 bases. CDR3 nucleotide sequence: TGCGCCAGCAGCCCCGGGACTAGCGGGGGGGGTGGTGAGACCCAGTACTTC. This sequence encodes CASSPGTSGGGGETQYF.